This is a list of T cell receptor beta chains from one sample in a study of CD8 T cells in ankylosing spondylitis. One entry per CDR3 protein, called by TCRdb with MiXCR from the 5' RACE reads. The profile shows 350,000 to 550,000 distinct CDR3 sequences, 26% of them singletons. Sequencing was done on a sample of blood, either unsorted or a sorted T cell fraction (not recorded which). The source is a male donor with ankylosing spondylitis. Each CDR3 is given with its conserved first and last residue. The D gene is left open where the match is weak. Size tells how often a clone was seen (once, few, many) or the class of an expanded clone, and some rows leave it out.

TRBD1	TRBV24-1	NA	TRBJ2-4	CATSDPTGDLAKNIQYF	TGTGCCACCAGTGACCCAACAGGGGATCTAGCCAAAAACATTCAGTACTTC
TRBD2	TRBV5-1	few	TRBJ2-2	CASKQRGNTGELFF	TGCGCCAGCAAGCAGCGGGGCAACACCGGGGAGCTGTTTTTT
NA	TRBV12-3/TRBV12-4	few	TRBJ1-5	CASSVRGLRAQPQHF	TGTGCCAGCAGTGTCCGGGGACTGAGGGCTCAGCCCCAGCATTTT
NA	TRBV12-3/TRBV12-4	NA	TRBJ1-1	CASRGSTENTEAFF	TGTGCCAGCAGGGGAAGTACGGAGAACACTGAAGCTTTCTTT
TRBD2	TRBV20-1	NA	TRBJ2-1	CSARTSGRLNEQFF	TGCAGTGCAAGGACTAGCGGGAGATTAAATGAGCAGTTCTTC
NA	TRBV12-3/TRBV12-4	NA	TRBJ1-5	CASSRRGAGSNQPQHF	TGTGCCAGCAGTCGCAGGGGAGCTGGTAGCAATCAGCCCCAGCATTTT
NA	TRBV7-9	NA	TRBJ2-1	CASIPRGSSYNEQFF	TGTGCCAGCATCCCCCGCGGTAGCTCCTACAATGAGCAGTTCTTC
NA	TRBV20-1	NA	TRBJ1-2	CSAGRLQGSNYGYTF	TGCAGTGCTGGTAGACTGCAGGGGTCTAACTATGGCTACACCTTC
NA	TRBV14	few	TRBJ2-7	CASSLLDPAYEQYF	TGTGCCAGCAGCCTCCTGGACCCAGCCTACGAGCAGTACTTC
NA	TRBV2	NA	TRBJ2-1	CASTGLPWGEQFF	TGTGCCAGCACCGGACTTCCATGGGGTGAGCAGTTCTTC
NA	TRBV20-1	NA	TRBJ1-3	CSARTASFSGNTIYF	TGCAGTGCTAGGACAGCCTCGTTCTCTGGAAACACCATATATTTT
NA	TRBV7-9	NA	TRBJ1-1	CASGSTSPGAEAFF	TGTGCCAGCGGGTCTACCTCGCCAGGGGCTGAAGCTTTCTTT
TRBD1	TRBV2	few	TRBJ1-2	CASSERQGGGVGYTF	TGTGCCAGCAGTGAGCGACAGGGAGGTGGGGTAGGCTACACCTTC
NA	TRBV24-1	many	TRBJ1-1	CATSDLGTEAFF	TGTGCCACCTCAGACTTAGGGACTGAAGCTTTCTTT
NA	TRBV5-1	NA	TRBJ1-2	CASRRTDNYGYTF	TGCGCCAGCAGGAGAACTGATAACTATGGCTACACCTTC
TRBD2	TRBV2	few	TRBJ2-1	CAREVAGLSSYNEQFF	TGTGCCAGGGAGGTAGCGGGATTGAGCTCCTACAATGAGCAGTTCTTC
NA	TRBV6-4	few	TRBJ2-1	CASSDSRRSNEQFF	TGTGCCAGCAGTGACTCACGAAGGAGCAATGAGCAGTTCTTC